Listed below are T cell receptor beta chains from one sample, sequenced in a study of T cells in Graves' hyperthyroidism and ophthalmopathy. TCRdb re-analysed the multiplex PCR reads in MiXCR, keeping a single row per CDR3 protein. The sample yields about 400,000 distinct CDR3 sequences, about an eighth seen once. Source material: blood. The receptors were gathered from a man in his fifties with Graves' ophthalmopathy. Each CDR3 is given with its conserved first and last residue. Fields, in order: J gene, V gene, CDR3 protein.

TRBJ1-2 TRBV24-1 CATNDAGSGYTF
TRBJ2-7 TRBV29-1 CSVEGDFRHEQYF
TRBJ2-2 TRBV28 CASLESTGELFF
TRBJ2-5 TRBV5-8 CASSLDPPGGIRETQYF
TRBJ2-2 TRBV2 CASRAGTSTGELFF
TRBJ1-6 TRBV20-1 CSATRGPYLHF
TRBJ2-7 TRBV18 CASSLRTGGYYEQYF
TRBJ2-7 TRBV15 CATSRDSGYEQYF
TRBJ2-5 TRBV7-9 CASSLAAGGSQETQYF
TRBJ1-5 TRBV12-3/TRBV12-4 CASNGDNQPQHF
TRBJ2-7 TRBV29-1 CSMRSVDYEQYF
TRBJ2-2 TRBV9 CASSVGDPGELFF
TRBJ1-6 TRBV12-3/TRBV12-4 CASSKPTGTDNSPLHF
TRBJ2-5 TRBV2 CASSEVGGIETQYF
TRBJ1-3 TRBV7-9 CASSVLSAGGSSGNTIYF
TRBJ2-7 TRBV28 CASSLVVRGSEQYF